This TCR beta chain was identified in a study of blood T cell repertoires in COVID-19. Across the study: Acute and convalescent COVID-19 specimens originated in the United States, Italy and Spain. The analysed material was cDNA or gDNA that came from T cells, B-cell-depleted T cells, or PBMCs.

How the authors handled the data: Reference gene primer amplification yielded estimated nucleated cell counts. The repertoire was sequenced with immunoSEQ multiplex PCR; TCRdb's copy has only in-frame clones and lacks some. V and J calls and clone size come straight from that table; D and trimming were deduced from the DNA. The sample includes roughly 150,000 clones, approximately 81% of them seen just once. The CDR3 runs 16 residues. Germline V gives CDR1 ENHRY, CDR2 SYGVKD. V lost 10 bases to trimming and J lost 2 bases; unmatched junction nucleotides: 12. The Seattle patients joined while their infection was active and were tracked longitudinally afterward.

The source is a woman aged 55-69 years with COVID-19, enrolled during active disease. The sequenced material came from peripheral blood. The rearrangement uses TRBV10-3 and TRBJ1-5, with TRBD1 matching over 9 bases. Here the CDR3 DNA reads TGTGCCACCGACGACAGGGGGGGAAATGGCAATCAGCCCCAGCATTTT. It yields the protein CATDDRGGNGNQPQHF.